The 28 T cell receptor beta chains listed next were all sequenced from one sample in a study of T-cell reconstitution after alpha-beta-depleted transplantation in children. Unique molecular identifiers tagged the TCRbeta library. TCRdb independently ran MiXCR on the PCR reads; one entry per CDR3 protein. The sample lists about 250,000 distinct CDR3 sequences, about 24% seen once, with about 5% in the top ten. The material was PBMCs, mostly from graft donor cells, obtained 360 days after TCRalphabeta/CD19-depleted stem cell transplant. The receptors here all came from a female patient between 2 and 15 years old who had a stem cell transplant for congenital amegakaryocytic thrombocytopenia, so the T cells may come from the graft donor.

The gene calls are TRBV7-6 and TRBJ2-1; no clear D gene. This CDR3 region has 16 residues. CDR1 is SGHVS and CDR2 is FNYEAQ in the germline V gene. V dropped 5 bases and J dropped 7 bases, with 21 bases sitting between them. CDR3 bases: TGTGCCAGCAGCCTACGACCTGGGCTCGAAATGAATGAGCAGTTCTTC. Its translation: CASSLRPGLEMNEQFF. The full variable domain, its missing parts supplied by reference TRBV7-6 and TRBJ2-1, is GAGVSQSPRYKVTKRGQDVALRCDPISGHVSLYWYRQALGQGPEFLTYFNYEAQQDKSGLPNDRFSAERPEGSISTLTIQRTEQRDSAMYRCASSLRPGLEMNEQFFGPGTRLTVL.

This clonotype was seen more than once but under ten times. The rearrangement links TRBV15 to TRBJ2-1, with D hard to call. V was clipped by 0 bases and J by 8 bases, with 14 bases between them. Per the germline V gene, CDR1 is LNHNV and CDR2 is YYDKDF (reference sequence). CDR3 length: 15 residues. CDR3 sequence: CATSRDPRSLDEQFF. CDR3 DNA: TGTGCCACCAGCAGAGATCCTAGATCACTCGATGAGCAGTTCTTC.

This chain uses TRBV12-2 with TRBJ2-5; the DNA was not compared with TRBD1, the D call given in the table. TRBV12-2 is termed a pseudogene. The CDR3 totals 19 residues. The CDR3 DNA sequence: TGTGCAAGTCGCTTAGATTTGCTGGGGACAGGACCGGTAGATTCGGCCCAGTACTTC. Protein: CASRLDLLGTGPVDSAQYF.

The chain carries TRBV3-1 and TRBJ2-1, with 9 bases that match TRBD1. Germline assignment: CDR1 LGHDT and CDR2 YNNKEL (reference sequence). Trimming at V came to 7 bases and at J to 4 bases, leaving 17 bases not matched to a gene. This CDR3 spans 18 amino acids. The CDR3 here is CASTRYSWDRVGYNEQFF. The CDR3 region has the DNA TGTGCCAGCACACGGTACTCCTGGGACAGGGTAGGGTACAATGAGCAGTTCTTC.

There are a few counts of this clonotype. The chain has TRBV10-3 and TRBJ2-1; perhaps TRBD2 as D (5 bases). CDR3 length equals 15 residues. Trimming removed 0 bases from V and 4 bases from J, with 10 bases in between. CDR1 and CDR2 from the germline V gene are ENHRY and SYGVKD. CDR3 nucleotide sequence: TGTGCCATCAGTGAGTCGTGGCTAGCTTACAATGAGCAGTTCTTC. Its translation is CAISESWLAYNEQFF.

The chain links TRBV27 to TRBJ2-5; TRBD2 might be the D (6 bases). CDR1 and CDR2 (germline): MNHEY, SMNVEV (reference sequence). The germline V and J ends were trimmed by 5 bases and 4 bases, with 11 bases remaining between them. The CDR3 runs to 13 residues. Here the CDR3 reads CASSLANLETQYF. The DNA of the CDR3 is TGTGCCAGCAGTCTAGCGAACTTAGAGACCCAGTACTTC.

The genes are TRBV5-1 and TRBJ2-3; the D gene is possibly TRBD2 (6 bases). The germline gives CDR1 SGHRS, CDR2 YFSETQ. Trimming left V 0 bases short and J 6 bases short, with 17 bases between. The CDR3 sequence is 16 residues long. CDR3 nucleotide sequence: TGCGCCAGCAGCTTGGGGGTTTTCGGGAGAAGGGATACGCAGTATTTT. The encoded protein is CASSLGVFGRRDTQYF.

With regard to this clonotype: A much larger clone is a single base away; this may be a read error. V gene TRBV28 combines with J gene TRBJ2-1; 9 nucleotides align to TRBD2. This CDR3 has 15 amino acids. The germline gives CDR1 MDHEN, CDR2 SYDVKM. The CDR3 bases are TGTGCCAGCACCCTTAGCGGGAGCTTATACAATGAGCAGTTATTC. Translated, it gives CASTLSGSLYNEQLF.

This clonotype came up many times. The V and J genes are TRBV12-3 or TRBV12-4 and TRBJ2-5; TRBD2 matches 8 bases. V dropped 2 bases and J dropped 1; count of bases not matched to a gene: 0. The CDR3 runs to 14 residues. DNA for the CDR3: TGTGCCAGCAGTTTAACTAGCGGCCAAGAGACCCAGTACTTC. This translates into CASSLTSGQETQYF.

This clonotype has ten or more counts. The rearrangement links TRBV18 to TRBJ2-1; D is perhaps TRBD1 (5 bases). The CDR3 length is 15 residues. Germline lookup yields CDR1 KGHSH and CDR2 LQKENI. The V and J ends lost 3 bases and 4 bases respectively, with 13 bases between them. The CDR3 reads CASSPATGGYNEQFF. The DNA for the CDR3 is TGTGCCAGCTCACCGGCTACAGGCGGATACAATGAGCAGTTCTTC.

The sample holds a few counts of this clonotype. The chain carries TRBV20-1 and TRBJ1-5; D might be TRBD1 (6 bases). Trimming removed 2 bases from V and 6 bases from J, with 11 bases in between. This CDR3 comprises 13 residues. Germline-derived CDR1 and CDR2 are DFQATT and SNEGSKA (reference sequence). The CDR3 DNA sequence: TGCAGTGCTAGATCAGGGGCAGGTCAGCCCCAGCATTTT. Residues: CSARSGAGQPQHF.

This sequence joins TRBV5-1 and TRBJ2-1, with D unclear. Germline assignment: CDR1 SGHRS and CDR2 YFSETQ. Between the trimmed V and J ends, which lost 2 bases and 8 bases, there was a span of 11 bases. This CDR3 spans 13 amino acids. The CDR3 loop is CASSFSPIHEQFF. The CDR3 DNA reads as TGCGCCAGCAGCTTCTCCCCGATCCATGAGCAGTTCTTC.

The genes are TRBV5-1 and TRBJ2-4; D may be TRBD1 (5 bases). V gave up 4 bases and J gave up 3 bases, with 14 bases separating them. There are 15 residues in the CDR3. CDR1 and CDR2 (germline): SGHRS, YFSETQ. Here the CDR3 reads CASSLGDVVKNIQYF. CDR3 DNA sequence: TGCGCCAGCAGCCTAGGGGATGTGGTCAAAAACATTCAGTACTTC.

The rearrangement links TRBV7-7 to TRBJ2-3, with D possibly being TRBD1 (5 bases). Looked up from germline, CDR1 is SSHAT and CDR2 is FNYEAQ (reference sequence). V lost 8 bases and J 6 bases, leaving 12 bases between the germline ends. The length of the CDR3 is 12 residues. CDR3 loop: CASGDSPDTQYF. The CDR3 DNA is TGTGCCAGCGGAGACAGTCCTGATACGCAGTATTTT.

There are a few counts of this clonotype. The chain employs TRBV7-8 and TRBJ2-5; D is perhaps TRBD1 (6 bases). Germline values: CDR1 SGHVS, CDR2 FQNEAQ. Deletions cut 4 bases from V and 0 bases from J, with 18 bases between. The CDR3 runs to 17 residues. The DNA of the CDR3 is TGTGCCAGCAGCTCAAGAGGGGGTATGGACAACCAAGAGACCCAGTACTTC. It codes for CASSSRGGMDNQETQYF.

This clonotype has just a few counts. The gene calls are TRBV27 and TRBJ1-1, with no clear D. V lost 2 bases and J lost 6, with 13 bases in between. Germline V lookup: CDR1 MNHEY, CDR2 SMNVEV (reference sequence). The CDR3 has 14 residues. This CDR3 is CASSLMGPWAEAFF. CDR3 sequence (DNA): TGTGCCAGCAGTTTAATGGGCCCCTGGGCTGAAGCTTTCTTT.

The chain recombines TRBV5-1 with TRBJ1-1, with 9 bases aligning to TRBD1. With 4 bases clipped from V and 1 base from J, the junction kept 2 bases outside the gene matches. Germline lookup yields CDR1 SGHRS and CDR2 YFSETQ. The CDR3 is 14 amino acids. This chain's CDR3 is CASSETGGNTEAFF. The CDR3, as DNA: TGCGCCAGCAGCGAGACAGGGGGGAACACTGAAGCTTTCTTT.

This clonotype was detected only a few times. This rearrangement joins TRBV20-1 to TRBJ1-2, with 8 bases fitting TRBD1. The V gene's germline CDR1 is DFQATT and CDR2 SNEGSKA (reference sequence). CDR3 size: 12 residues. The J segment lost 4 bases and the V segment lost 6 bases, leaving 4 bases of the junction unmatched. The CDR3 DNA is TGCAGTGCGGGAGACAGGGGCTATGGCTACACCTTC. It encodes CSAGDRGYGYTF.

The chain carries TRBV29-1 and TRBJ2-1, with D possibly TRBD1 on 5 matching bases. Germline loops: CDR1 SQVTM, CDR2 ANQGSEA. V was trimmed by 6 bases and J by 5 bases, leaving 32 bases between them. CDR3 length: 19 residues. In DNA form, the CDR3 reads TGCAGCGTCTCTCGGGCGACAGACCCCAAGCAGTACTGTGACAATGAGCAGTTCTTC. Translating gives CSVSRATDPKQYCDNEQFF.

The chain carries TRBV12-3 or TRBV12-4 and TRBJ2-1, with 9 positions matching TRBD2. This CDR3 region has 16 residues. Trimming removed 0 bases from V and 6 bases from J; junction bases left unmatched: 6. For the CDR3, the DNA is TGTGCCAGCAGTTTAGCATGGGGCGGGGGGGCCAATGAGCAGTTCTTC. Residues: CASSLAWGGGANEQFF.

This clonotype showed up just a few times. The chain recombines TRBV15 with TRBJ2-2; the match to TRBD2 covers 7 bases. The CDR3 runs 18 residues. V trimming: 0 bases; J trimming: 0 bases; junction bases outside the gene matches: 7. From germline, CDR1 is LNHNV and CDR2 YYDKDF (reference sequence). The CDR3, as DNA: TGTGCCACCAGCAGAGATCGGAGCGGGACCTCGAACACCGGGGAGCTGTTTTTT. Translating it yields CATSRDRSGTSNTGELFF.

This clonotype was found a few times. This chain uses TRBV15 with TRBJ1-4; no clear D gene. CDR3 length: 13 residues. Between the trimmed V and J ends, which lost 6 bases and 4 bases, there was a span of 9 bases. Germline values: CDR1 LNHNV, CDR2 YYDKDF (reference sequence). CDR3 protein: CATRSSGNEKLFF. CDR3 DNA sequence: TGTGCCACCAGAAGCTCGGGTAATGAAAAACTGTTTTTT.

This clonotype was picked up a small number of times. This chain uses TRBV28 with TRBJ2-5; TRBD2 matches at 7 bases. Germline assignment: CDR1 MDHEN and CDR2 SYDVKM. V trimming: 6 bases; J trimming: 1 base; junction bases outside the gene matches: 11. There are 16 residues in the CDR3. The CDR3 DNA follows: TGTGCCAGCAGAGGCGGCGCTAGCGGTTTCCAAGAGACCCAGTACTTC. Translation: CASRGGASGFQETQYF.

This clonotype showed up just a few times. The chain has TRBV5-1 and TRBJ2-7, with D unclear. Germline-derived CDR1 and CDR2 are SGHRS and YFSETQ. CDR3 length equals 13 residues. The germline V and J ends were trimmed by 4 bases and 0 bases, with 8 bases remaining between them. The CDR3 sequence is CASSPARSYEQYF. CDR3 nucleotides: TGCGCCAGCAGCCCGGCACGCTCCTACGAGCAGTACTTC.

This clonotype was seen only a few times. This chain uses TRBV28 with TRBJ2-1, with 9 bases identical to TRBD1. The CDR3 totals 13 residues. The V gene end was trimmed by 4 bases and the J gene end by 6 bases; junction bases not matched to a gene: 1. CDR1 is MDHEN and CDR2 is SYDVKM in the germline V gene. CDR3 DNA sequence: TGTGCCAGCAGTTCGACAGGGGGCAATGAGCAGTTCTTC. It specifies CASSSTGGNEQFF.

The chain has TRBV12-3 or TRBV12-4 and TRBJ1-2; maybe TRBD1 (6 bases). The CDR3 consists of 15 residues. V lost 8 bases and J lost 1, with 17 bases in between. This chain's CDR3 is CASRNREIGNYGYTF. CDR3 nucleotides: TGTGCCAGCCGGAACAGGGAAATCGGTAACTATGGCTACACCTTC.

V and J are TRBV6-7 and TRBJ2-1; no clear D gene. TRBV6-7 is marked as an open reading frame, function uncertain. This CDR3 spans 11 amino acids. Between the trimmed V and J ends, which lost 6 bases and 7 bases, there was a span of 7 bases. The DNA for the CDR3 is TGTGCCAGCAGGCCGGAAAATGAGCAGTTCTTC. This gives the protein CASRPENEQFF.

V usage is TRBV5-1 and J usage is TRBJ1-2, with D hard to call. The CDR3 runs 13 residues. V was pared by 5 bases and J by 2 bases, with 10 bases between. Germline V CDR1 and CDR2: SGHRS, YFSETQ. The CDR3 bases are TGCGCCAGCAGTAGTACGCGGAACTATGGCTACACCTTC. This sequence encodes CASSSTRNYGYTF.